This is a list of T cell receptor beta chains from one sample in a study of OX40 agonist ivuxolimab in advanced cancers. Generated by immunoSEQ multiplex PCR, the TCRdb table keeps only in-frame clones and is missing some. This sample has about 31,000 clones, with roughly nine tenths found just once. Sequencing used CD4+ or CD8+ T cells sorted from blood, obtained in a trial of the OX40 agonist ivuxolimab. These receptors were collected from an adult with an advanced solid tumor such as melanoma, head and neck, liver or kidney cancer. The CDR3 runs from the conserved cysteine through the conserved F or W. Fields, in order: J gene, clone size, D gene, V gene, CDR3 protein, CDR3 DNA. The D gene is left open where the match is weak. Not all rows give a size; the values are once, few, many and, for expanded clones, a class.

j_gene: TRBJ2-1; abundance: .; d_gene: .; v_gene: TRBV27; CDR3aa: CASSQGGNEQFF; CDR3nt: TGTGCCAGCAGTCAAGGTGGGAATGAGCAGTTCTTC
j_gene: TRBJ2-2; abundance: .; d_gene: TRBD2; v_gene: TRBV7-9; CDR3aa: CASSLGTSRNTGELFF; CDR3nt: TGTGCCAGCAGCTTAGGGACTAGCCGGAACACCGGGGAGCTGTTTTTT
j_gene: TRBJ2-7; abundance: .; d_gene: TRBD1; v_gene: TRBV28; CDR3aa: CASSFLGQGGSYEQYF; CDR3nt: TGTGCCAGCAGCTTCCTGGGACAGGGGGGATCCTACGAGCAGTACTTC
j_gene: TRBJ2-1; abundance: once; d_gene: .; v_gene: TRBV11-2; CDR3aa: CASSLRDTPSNNEQFF; CDR3nt: TGTGCCAGCAGCCTTCGGGACACACCATCCAACAATGAGCAGTTCTTC
j_gene: TRBJ2-1; abundance: .; d_gene: TRBD2; v_gene: TRBV10-2; CDR3aa: CASSDSGLAGGPGSYNEQFF; CDR3nt: TGCGCCAGCAGTGACTCAGGACTAGCGGGGGGGCCAGGCTCCTACAATGAGCAGTTCTTC
j_gene: TRBJ2-5; abundance: .; d_gene: .; v_gene: TRBV29-1; CDR3aa: CSALTDQETQYF; CDR3nt: TGCAGCGCTTTGACAGACCAAGAGACCCAGTACTTC
j_gene: TRBJ2-1; abundance: .; d_gene: TRBD1; v_gene: TRBV4-3; CDR3aa: CASSQDTGVFAEQFF; CDR3nt: TGCGCCAGCAGCCAAGACACAGGGGTGTTTGCTGAGCAGTTCTTC
j_gene: TRBJ2-7; abundance: few; d_gene: .; v_gene: TRBV21-1; CDR3aa: CASSKESGMEYF; CDR3nt: TGTGCCAGCAGCAAAGAGTCAGGGATGGAGTACTTC
j_gene: TRBJ1-2; abundance: .; d_gene: .; v_gene: TRBV6-6; CDR3aa: CASSYGQLGGYTF; CDR3nt: TGTGCCAGCAGTTACGGCCAGTTGGGCGGCTACACCTTC
j_gene: TRBJ1-6; abundance: .; d_gene: .; v_gene: TRBV28; CDR3aa: CASSLSLWTAHDNSPLHF; CDR3nt: TGTGCCAGCAGTTTGTCACTTTGGACAGCTCACGATAATTCACCCCTCCACTTT
j_gene: TRBJ2-1; abundance: once; d_gene: TRBD2; v_gene: TRBV28; CDR3aa: CASSSGLADNGQFF; CDR3nt: TGTGCCAGCAGTTCGGGACTAGCGGACAATGGGCAGTTCTTC
j_gene: TRBJ2-7; abundance: .; d_gene: TRBD1; v_gene: TRBV7-6; CDR3aa: CASSQSTGVTSYEQYF; CDR3nt: TGTGCCAGCAGCCAAAGTACAGGGGTCACATCCTACGAGCAGTACTTC
j_gene: TRBJ2-3; abundance: .; d_gene: .; v_gene: TRBV27; CDR3aa: CASSLSGSSTDTQYF; CDR3nt: TGTGCCAGCAGTCTTAGCGGATCTAGCACAGATACGCAGTATTTT
j_gene: TRBJ1-1; abundance: .; d_gene: .; v_gene: TRBV29-1; CDR3aa: CSVRRSGLPPEAFF; CDR3nt: TGCAGCGTTCGACGCTCGGGACTTCCCCCTGAAGCTTTCTTT
j_gene: TRBJ1-1; abundance: .; d_gene: TRBD1; v_gene: TRBV28; CDR3aa: CASSQRTGLGTEAFF; CDR3nt: TGTGCCAGCAGTCAACGGACAGGGCTAGGCACTGAAGCTTTCTTT
j_gene: TRBJ2-3; abundance: .; d_gene: TRBD1; v_gene: TRBV9; CDR3aa: CASSVGRGPDTQYF; CDR3nt: TGTGCCAGCAGCGTAGGCAGGGGGCCAGATACGCAGTATTTT
j_gene: TRBJ2-7; abundance: .; d_gene: .; v_gene: TRBV4-3; CDR3aa: CASSQEAPPGDHYEQYF; CDR3nt: TGCGCCAGCAGCCAAGAGGCCCCTCCAGGGGACCACTACGAGCAGTACTTC
j_gene: TRBJ1-1; abundance: .; d_gene: .; v_gene: TRBV7-6; CDR3aa: CASSSTSNTEAFF; CDR3nt: TGTGCCAGCAGCTCGACGTCGAACACTGAAGCTTTCTTT
j_gene: TRBJ2-7; abundance: .; d_gene: TRBD1; v_gene: TRBV10-3; CDR3aa: CATIQGAEQYF; CDR3nt: TGTGCCACCATACAGGGGGCCGAGCAGTACTTC
j_gene: TRBJ2-7; abundance: .; d_gene: .; v_gene: TRBV29-1; CDR3aa: CSVGPGDYYEQYF; CDR3nt: TGCAGCGTGGGACCGGGGGATTATTACGAGCAGTACTTC
j_gene: TRBJ2-1; abundance: .; d_gene: TRBD2; v_gene: TRBV14; CDR3aa: CASSHWTSRSSNEQFF; CDR3nt: TGTGCCAGCAGCCACTGGACTAGCAGATCTTCCAATGAGCAGTTCTTC
j_gene: TRBJ1-1; abundance: .; d_gene: .; v_gene: TRBV19; CDR3aa: CASSITLQGGEAFF; CDR3nt: TGTGCCAGTAGTATCACTTTGCAGGGTGGTGAAGCTTTCTTC
j_gene: TRBJ1-2; abundance: once; d_gene: .; v_gene: TRBV29-1; CDR3aa: CSVEAGHGYTF; CDR3nt: TGCAGCGTTGAAGCTGGCCATGGCTACACCTTC
j_gene: TRBJ2-7; abundance: .; d_gene: TRBD2; v_gene: TRBV28; CDR3aa: CASTPLGTNFYEQYF; CDR3nt: TGTGCCAGCACCCCCCTCGGGACTAACTTCTACGAGCAGTACTTC
j_gene: TRBJ2-2; abundance: .; d_gene: .; v_gene: TRBV12-1; CDR3aa: CAGLQGVPGELFF; CDR3nt: TGTGCCGGACTACAGGGGGTCCCCGGGGAGCTGTTTTTT
j_gene: TRBJ2-1; abundance: .; d_gene: .; v_gene: TRBV6-5; CDR3aa: CASSTGAEQFF; CDR3nt: TGTGCCAGCAGTACAGGAGCTGAGCAGTTCTTC
j_gene: TRBJ2-7; abundance: once; d_gene: .; v_gene: TRBV30; CDR3aa: CAWSAGLTYEQYF; CDR3nt: TGTGCCTGGAGTGCAGGACTGACCTACGAGCAGTACTTC
j_gene: TRBJ1-1; abundance: .; d_gene: .; v_gene: TRBV19; CDR3aa: CASSLPGWGEAFF; CDR3nt: TGTGCCAGTAGTTTACCGGGTTGGGGTGAAGCTTTCTTT
j_gene: TRBJ2-5; abundance: .; d_gene: TRBD2; v_gene: TRBV4-2; CDR3aa: CASSQRTGTSGEETQYF; CDR3nt: TGTGCCAGCAGCCAGCGGACCGGGACTAGCGGGGAAGAGACCCAGTACTTC
j_gene: TRBJ2-7; abundance: .; d_gene: .; v_gene: TRBV30; CDR3aa: CAWSTSNSAEQYF; CDR3nt: TGTGCCTGGAGTACCTCTAATTCAGCCGAGCAGTACTTC
j_gene: TRBJ2-5; abundance: .; d_gene: TRBD2; v_gene: TRBV7-3; CDR3aa: CASSSLAGAETQYF; CDR3nt: TGTGCCAGCAGCTCCCTAGCGGGAGCGGAGACCCAGTACTTC